A few counts support the clone carrying this T cell receptor beta chain. The antigen is undetermined. CDR3 size: 15 residues. Trimming cost V 5 bases and J 5 bases; bases outside gene matches: 9. Germline V gene lookup returns CDR1 SGHTA and CDR2 FQGTGA. This entry belongs to a study of somatic mutations in cytotoxic T cells in rheumatoid arthritis. Findings of the study overall: With about 60 patients examined, about 8 had a largest CD8+ clone exceeding 20% of CD8+ cells. CD8+ T-cell clonality showed no significant difference between rheumatoid arthritis patients and age-matched healthy controls.

In the original analysis: Published virus-specific TCRB sequences were rarely matched by patient CD8+ clones larger than 1%. Sequencing was performed with immunoSEQ multiplex PCR; in TCRdb, only in-frame clones are kept and a portion is missing. The DNA gave D and trimming, while V, J and clone size come from that table. The sample gives some 20,000 clones, around 83% of which show up once; around an eighth is in the top ten. Once isolated by positive magnetic bead selection, the CD4+ and CD8+ cells had their purity checked by flow cytometry. Sequencing was carried out using CD8+ T cells sorted from blood. This TCR came from an adult with rheumatoid arthritis. The V gene is TRBV7-3, the J gene TRBJ2-1; 7 nucleotides match TRBD1. CDR3 in DNA: TGTGCCAGCAGCCGCACGGGACAGATCCACAATGAGCAGTTCTTC. Its translation is CASSRTGQIHNEQFF.